The rows below give T cell receptor beta chains drawn from one sample of a study of shared clonotypes between healthy human individuals. Profiled with immunoSEQ multiplex PCR; TCRdb holds only in-frame clones, not every one. The data hold around 1.4 million clones, with approximately 98.5% observed a single time. Sequencing was done on a sample of naive CD4+ T cells sorted from blood. These receptors originate from a young man in good health. Both conserved end residues are part of each CDR3. The order of the fields is J gene, clone size, V gene, D gene, CDR3 protein, CDR3 DNA. A D gene is named only where the DNA matches it firmly. Rows may omit the clone size; those that give it use once, few, many or a size class.

j_gene: TRBJ2-7
abundance: .
v_gene: TRBV9
d_gene: TRBD1
CDR3aa: CASSVSRGSYEQYF
CDR3nt: TGTGCCAGCAGCGTATCCAGGGGGAGCTACGAGCAGTACTTC

j_gene: TRBJ1-2
abundance: once
v_gene: TRBV6-5
d_gene: .
CDR3aa: CASRDAGSHYGYTF
CDR3nt: TGTGCCAGCAGGGATGCAGGGTCTCACTATGGCTACACCTTC

j_gene: TRBJ2-1
abundance: .
v_gene: TRBV6-1
d_gene: .
CDR3aa: CASTLGVSSYNEQFF
CDR3nt: TGTGCCAGCACCTTGGGAGTGAGCTCCTACAATGAGCAGTTCTTC

j_gene: TRBJ2-6
abundance: .
v_gene: TRBV2
d_gene: .
CDR3aa: CASSETGPSGANVLTF
CDR3nt: TGTGCCAGCAGTGAGACAGGCCCCTCTGGGGCCAACGTCCTGACTTTC

j_gene: TRBJ2-3
abundance: once
v_gene: TRBV2
d_gene: .
CDR3aa: CASSDRIGGSTDTQYF
CDR3nt: TGTGCCAGCAGTGATCGGATTGGCGGTAGCACAGATACGCAGTATTTT

j_gene: TRBJ2-3
abundance: .
v_gene: TRBV11-2
d_gene: .
CDR3aa: CASSLDLAPSTDTQYF
CDR3nt: TGTGCCAGCAGCTTAGATTTGGCCCCATCCACAGATACGCAGTATTTT

j_gene: TRBJ1-3
abundance: .
v_gene: TRBV4-1
d_gene: .
CDR3aa: CASSQVWSSGNTIYF
CDR3nt: TGCGCCAGCAGCCAAGTTTGGAGCTCTGGAAACACCATATATTTT

j_gene: TRBJ2-3
abundance: .
v_gene: TRBV5-6
d_gene: .
CDR3aa: CASSPSVPTDTQYF
CDR3nt: TGTGCCAGCAGCCCCAGCGTCCCCACAGATACGCAGTATTTT

j_gene: TRBJ2-7
abundance: .
v_gene: TRBV5-1
d_gene: .
CDR3aa: CASSLADTAPYEQYF
CDR3nt: TGCGCCAGCAGCTTGGCCGACACGGCCCCCTACGAGCAGTACTTC

j_gene: TRBJ2-7
abundance: .
v_gene: TRBV15
d_gene: TRBD1
CDR3aa: CATSKGTGTLDEQYF
CDR3nt: TGTGCCACCAGCAAAGGGACAGGGACTCTCGACGAGCAGTACTTC

j_gene: TRBJ2-1
abundance: .
v_gene: TRBV18
d_gene: .
CDR3aa: CASTMDIRSYNEQFF
CDR3nt: TGTGCCAGCACAATGGACATTCGCTCCTACAATGAGCAGTTCTTC

j_gene: TRBJ1-4
abundance: .
v_gene: TRBV29-1
d_gene: TRBD1
CDR3aa: CSARGQGEEKLFF
CDR3nt: TGCAGCGCTCGGGGACAGGGGGAAGAAAAACTGTTTTTT

j_gene: TRBJ1-4
abundance: .
v_gene: TRBV19
d_gene: .
CDR3aa: CASSTKGGINEKLFF
CDR3nt: TGTGCCAGTAGTACCAAAGGAGGGATCAATGAAAAACTGTTTTTT

j_gene: TRBJ2-5
abundance: .
v_gene: TRBV28
d_gene: .
CDR3aa: CASGEVRGTQYF
CDR3nt: TGTGCCAGCGGGGAGGTTCGTGGGACCCAGTACTTC

j_gene: TRBJ1-1
abundance: .
v_gene: TRBV5-8
d_gene: .
CDR3aa: CASSLAVNTEAFF
CDR3nt: TGTGCCAGCAGCTTGGCTGTGAACACTGAAGCTTTCTTT

j_gene: TRBJ2-6
abundance: .
v_gene: TRBV19
d_gene: TRBD1
CDR3aa: CASSFGTGSGANVLTF
CDR3nt: TGTGCCAGTAGCTTCGGGACAGGCTCTGGGGCCAACGTCCTGACTTTC

j_gene: TRBJ2-7
abundance: .
v_gene: TRBV28
d_gene: .
CDR3aa: CASSPPPTREQYF
CDR3nt: TGTGCCAGCAGTCCCCCCCCCACACGAGAGCAGTACTTC

j_gene: TRBJ2-3
abundance: .
v_gene: TRBV18
d_gene: .
CDR3aa: CASSPSTALSTDTQYF
CDR3nt: TGTGCCAGCTCACCATCAACAGCGCTTAGCACAGATACGCAGTATTTT

j_gene: TRBJ2-3
abundance: .
v_gene: TRBV10-3
d_gene: .
CDR3aa: CAISELPDTQYF
CDR3nt: TGTGCCATCAGTGAGCTTCCCGATACGCAGTATTTT

j_gene: TRBJ2-7
abundance: .
v_gene: TRBV14
d_gene: .
CDR3aa: CASSPGVRVRSYEQYF
CDR3nt: TGTGCCAGCAGCCCAGGAGTAAGAGTGCGATCCTACGAGCAGTACTTC

j_gene: TRBJ2-1
abundance: .
v_gene: TRBV7-8
d_gene: TRBD2
CDR3aa: CASSLMGGPAGGPYPQWKQFF
CDR3nt: TGTGCCAGCAGCTTAATGGGGGGGCCAGCGGGAGGCCCCTATCCACAATGGAAGCAGTTCTTC

j_gene: TRBJ2-2
abundance: .
v_gene: TRBV28
d_gene: TRBD2
CDR3aa: CASRPGGTNTGELFF
CDR3nt: TGTGCCAGCAGACCCGGGGGGACGAACACCGGGGAGCTGTTTTTT

j_gene: TRBJ1-5
abundance: .
v_gene: TRBV28
d_gene: .
CDR3aa: CASSLWTDNQPQHF
CDR3nt: TGTGCCAGCAGTTTATGGACAGATAATCAGCCCCAGCATTTT

j_gene: TRBJ2-2
abundance: .
v_gene: TRBV5-1
d_gene: TRBD2
CDR3aa: CASSGFLAGGHITGELFF
CDR3nt: TGCGCCAGCAGCGGATTTCTAGCGGGAGGGCACATCACCGGGGAGCTGTTTTTT

j_gene: TRBJ2-7
abundance: .
v_gene: TRBV28
d_gene: .
CDR3aa: CASVSLGVTYEQYF
CDR3nt: TGTGCCAGCGTTTCTCTAGGGGTCACCTACGAGCAGTACTTC

j_gene: TRBJ2-7
abundance: .
v_gene: TRBV19
d_gene: .
CDR3aa: CASSVRGASGEQYF
CDR3nt: TGTGCCAGTAGTGTCAGGGGAGCATCGGGCGAGCAGTACTTC

j_gene: TRBJ1-2
abundance: .
v_gene: TRBV6-4
d_gene: TRBD1
CDR3aa: CASSERKGAMGYGYTF
CDR3nt: TGTGCCAGCAGTGAACGAAAGGGGGCAATGGGCTATGGCTACACCTTC

j_gene: TRBJ2-7
abundance: .
v_gene: TRBV9
d_gene: .
CDR3aa: CASSIRAGLTYEQYF
CDR3nt: TGTGCCAGCAGTATTAGAGCGGGTCTAACCTACGAGCAGTACTTC

j_gene: TRBJ2-5
abundance: .
v_gene: TRBV29-1
d_gene: .
CDR3aa: CSAAGETQYF
CDR3nt: TGCAGCGCAGCAGGGGAGACCCAGTACTTC

j_gene: TRBJ1-1
abundance: .
v_gene: TRBV28
d_gene: .
CDR3aa: CASSDVLWGGMNTEAFF
CDR3nt: TGTGCCAGCAGTGACGTACTCTGGGGGGGTATGAACACTGAAGCTTTCTTT

j_gene: TRBJ2-7
abundance: .
v_gene: TRBV7-9
d_gene: TRBD2
CDR3aa: CASSQPGRMSYEQYF
CDR3nt: TGTGCCAGCAGCCAACCCGGGAGGATGTCCTACGAGCAGTACTTC

j_gene: TRBJ1-5
abundance: .
v_gene: TRBV10-2
d_gene: .
CDR3aa: CASSPERNQPQHF
CDR3nt: TGCGCCAGCAGTCCCGAACGCAATCAGCCCCAGCATTTT

j_gene: TRBJ2-2
abundance: .
v_gene: TRBV5-1
d_gene: .
CDR3aa: CASSLSLGAGLGTGELFF
CDR3nt: TGCGCCAGCAGCTTGAGTTTGGGGGCAGGGCTGGGCACCGGGGAGCTGTTTTTT

j_gene: TRBJ2-7
abundance: .
v_gene: TRBV7-2
d_gene: .
CDR3aa: CASSLAGSYEQYF
CDR3nt: TGTGCCAGCAGCTTAGCAGGGTCCTACGAGCAGTACTTC

j_gene: TRBJ2-2
abundance: .
v_gene: TRBV5-1
d_gene: TRBD1
CDR3aa: CASSPGQGTPGELFF
CDR3nt: TGCGCCAGCAGCCCCGGACAGGGAACCCCCGGGGAGCTGTTTTTT

j_gene: TRBJ2-1
abundance: .
v_gene: TRBV5-1
d_gene: .
CDR3aa: CASSVWYYRDSLYNEQFF
CDR3nt: TGCGCCAGCAGCGTATGGTATTACAGGGATAGCCTGTACAATGAGCAGTTCTTC

j_gene: TRBJ2-2
abundance: once
v_gene: TRBV18
d_gene: .
CDR3aa: CASSPLGGTGELFF
CDR3nt: TGTGCCAGCTCACCCCTCGGTGGAACCGGGGAGCTGTTTTTT

j_gene: TRBJ2-7
abundance: .
v_gene: TRBV6-5
d_gene: .
CDR3aa: CASSLAESSYEQYF
CDR3nt: TGTGCCAGCAGTTTGGCGGAGAGCTCCTACGAGCAGTACTTC

j_gene: TRBJ2-2
abundance: .
v_gene: TRBV2
d_gene: TRBD2
CDR3aa: CASSVASGRTNTGELFF
CDR3nt: TGTGCCAGCAGTGTCGCTAGCGGGAGGACGAACACCGGGGAGCTGTTTTTT

j_gene: TRBJ2-2
abundance: .
v_gene: TRBV4-2
d_gene: TRBD1
CDR3aa: CASSPATLTRQGVTGELFF
CDR3nt: TGTGCCAGCAGCCCAGCGACCCTGACGAGACAGGGTGTCACCGGGGAGCTGTTTTTT

j_gene: TRBJ2-3
abundance: .
v_gene: TRBV4-2
d_gene: .
CDR3aa: CASSHPASRRTADTQYF
CDR3nt: TGTGCCAGCAGCCATCCCGCCTCCCGGCGAACTGCGGATACGCAGTATTTT

j_gene: TRBJ1-5
abundance: .
v_gene: TRBV19
d_gene: .
CDR3aa: CASSIDRTRHQPQHF
CDR3nt: TGTGCCAGTAGTATAGATCGAACCCGCCACCAGCCCCAGCATTTT

j_gene: TRBJ2-1
abundance: once
v_gene: TRBV28
d_gene: .
CDR3aa: CASRSGSYNEQFF
CDR3nt: TGTGCCAGCAGATCGGGGTCATACAATGAGCAGTTCTTC

j_gene: TRBJ2-1
abundance: .
v_gene: TRBV7-3
d_gene: .
CDR3aa: CASSSLGSYNEQFF
CDR3nt: TGTGCCAGCAGCTCACTGGGCTCCTACAATGAGCAGTTCTTC

j_gene: TRBJ2-7
abundance: .
v_gene: TRBV2
d_gene: .
CDR3aa: CASSALIYEQYF
CDR3nt: TGTGCCAGCAGTGCCCTAATCTACGAGCAGTACTTC

j_gene: TRBJ2-7
abundance: .
v_gene: TRBV2
d_gene: .
CDR3aa: CAGSIQGIGEQYF
CDR3nt: TGTGCCGGATCGATACAGGGTATTGGGGAGCAGTACTTC

j_gene: TRBJ1-1
abundance: .
v_gene: TRBV7-9
d_gene: TRBD1
CDR3aa: CASSRQGMNTEAFF
CDR3nt: TGTGCCAGCAGCCGACAGGGGATGAACACTGAAGCTTTCTTT

j_gene: TRBJ2-7
abundance: .
v_gene: TRBV28
d_gene: .
CDR3aa: CASTIGELSSYEQYF
CDR3nt: TGTGCCAGCACCATTGGGGAACTTAGCTCCTACGAGCAGTACTTC

j_gene: TRBJ2-7
abundance: .
v_gene: TRBV28
d_gene: .
CDR3aa: CASSLIRGLSYEQYF
CDR3nt: TGTGCCAGCAGTTTAATCCGGGGTCTCTCCTACGAGCAGTACTTC

j_gene: TRBJ2-3
abundance: .
v_gene: TRBV5-4
d_gene: .
CDR3aa: CASSPDSTADTQYF
CDR3nt: TGTGCCAGCAGCCCGGACAGTACCGCAGATACGCAGTATTTT